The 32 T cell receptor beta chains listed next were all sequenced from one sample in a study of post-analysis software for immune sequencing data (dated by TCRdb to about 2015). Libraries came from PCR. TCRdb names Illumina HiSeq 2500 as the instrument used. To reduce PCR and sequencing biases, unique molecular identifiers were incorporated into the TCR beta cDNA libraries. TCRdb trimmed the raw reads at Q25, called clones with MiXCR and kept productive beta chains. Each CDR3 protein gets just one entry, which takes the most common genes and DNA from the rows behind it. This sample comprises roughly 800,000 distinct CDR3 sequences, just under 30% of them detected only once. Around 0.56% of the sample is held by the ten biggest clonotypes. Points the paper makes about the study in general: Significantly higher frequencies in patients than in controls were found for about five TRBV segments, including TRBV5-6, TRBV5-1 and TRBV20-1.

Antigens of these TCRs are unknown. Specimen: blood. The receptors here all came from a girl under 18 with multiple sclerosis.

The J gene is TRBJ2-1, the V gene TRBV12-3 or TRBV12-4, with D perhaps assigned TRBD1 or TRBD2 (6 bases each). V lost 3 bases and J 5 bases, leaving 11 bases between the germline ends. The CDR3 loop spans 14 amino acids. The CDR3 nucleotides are TGTGCCAGCAGTTTCGGGGGCAATAACAATGAGCAGTTCTTC. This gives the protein CASSFGGNNNEQFF.

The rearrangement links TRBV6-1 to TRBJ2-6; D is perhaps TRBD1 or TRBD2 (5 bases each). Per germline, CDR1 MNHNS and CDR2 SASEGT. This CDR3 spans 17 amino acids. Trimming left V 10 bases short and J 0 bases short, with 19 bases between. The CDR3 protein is CATGARTESSGANVLTF. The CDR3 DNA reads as TGTGCCACCGGGGCCAGGACGGAGTCCTCTGGGGCCAACGTCCTGACTTTC.

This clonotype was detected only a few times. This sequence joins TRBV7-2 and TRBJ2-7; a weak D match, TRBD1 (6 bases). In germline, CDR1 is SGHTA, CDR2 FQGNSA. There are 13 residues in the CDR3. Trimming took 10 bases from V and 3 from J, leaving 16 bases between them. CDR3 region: CATEDSNSYEQYF. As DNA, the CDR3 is TGTGCCACCGAGGACAGTAACAGCTACGAGCAGTACTTC.

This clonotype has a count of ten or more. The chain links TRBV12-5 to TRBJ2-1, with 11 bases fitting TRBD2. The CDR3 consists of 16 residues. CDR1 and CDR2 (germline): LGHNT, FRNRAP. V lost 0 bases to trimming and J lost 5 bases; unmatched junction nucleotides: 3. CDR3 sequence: CASGLVTSGRHNEQFF. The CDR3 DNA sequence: TGTGCTAGTGGTTTGGTTACTAGCGGGAGACACAATGAGCAGTTCTTC.

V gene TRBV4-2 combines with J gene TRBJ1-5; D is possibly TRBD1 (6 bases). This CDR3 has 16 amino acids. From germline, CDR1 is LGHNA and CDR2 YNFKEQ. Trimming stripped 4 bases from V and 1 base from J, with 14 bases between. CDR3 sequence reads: CASSPSAGASNQPQHF. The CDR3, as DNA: TGTGCCAGCAGCCCTAGTGCAGGGGCCAGCAATCAGCCCCAGCATTTT.

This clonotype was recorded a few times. CDR3 region: CASSQTGDSYEQYF. CDR3 DNA: TGTGCCAGCAGCCAAACGGGAGACTCCTACGAGCAGTACTTC. The rearrangement links TRBV14 to TRBJ2-7; TRBD2 is a possible D gene (6 bases). Germline V gene lookup returns CDR1 SGHDN and CDR2 FVKESK. The germline V and J ends were trimmed by 2 bases and 0 bases, with 8 bases remaining between them. This CDR3 region has 14 residues.

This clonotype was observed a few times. The CDR3 region is CASSFGPVGEQYF. CDR3 nucleotides: TGTGCCAGCAGTTTTGGGCCCGTTGGGGAGCAGTACTTC. The chain joins TRBV12-3 or TRBV12-4 to TRBJ2-7; no firm D call. This CDR3 region has 13 residues. V was shortened by 3 bases and J by 7 bases, with 13 bases between the two germline ends.

Here the CDR3 reads CASRTSDSNQPQHF. CDR3 nucleotide sequence: TGTGCCAGCAGGACAAGCGATAGCAATCAGCCCCAGCATTTT. The chain combines TRBV28 with TRBJ1-5; D not resolved. Germline V gene sequence: CDR1 MDHEN, CDR2 SYDVKM. Trimming shortened V by 6 bases and J by 0 bases, and 9 bases separated the two germline ends. The CDR3 is 14 amino acids. The whole variable domain, remainder taken from reference TRBV28 and TRBJ1-5, is DVKVTQSSRYLVKRTGEKVFLECVQDMDHENMFWYRQDPGLGLRLIYFSYDVKMKEKGDIPEGYSVSREKKERFSLILESASTNQTSMYLCASRTSDSNQPQHFGDGTRLSIL.

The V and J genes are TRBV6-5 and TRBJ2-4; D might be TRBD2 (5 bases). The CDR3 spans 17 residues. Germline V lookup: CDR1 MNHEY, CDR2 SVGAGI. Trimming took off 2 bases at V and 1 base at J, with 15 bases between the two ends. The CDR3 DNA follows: TGTGCCAGCAGTTACCTCTCGGGCCCGGGGGCCAAAAACATTCAGTACTTC. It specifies CASSYLSGPGAKNIQYF.

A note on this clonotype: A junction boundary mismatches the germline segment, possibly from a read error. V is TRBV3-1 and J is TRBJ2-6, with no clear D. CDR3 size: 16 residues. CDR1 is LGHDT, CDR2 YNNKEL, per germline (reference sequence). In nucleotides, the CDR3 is TGTGTCAGCAGCCAAGTCTATGGGTCTGGGGCCAACGTCCTGACTTTC. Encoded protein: CVSSQVYGSGANVLTF.

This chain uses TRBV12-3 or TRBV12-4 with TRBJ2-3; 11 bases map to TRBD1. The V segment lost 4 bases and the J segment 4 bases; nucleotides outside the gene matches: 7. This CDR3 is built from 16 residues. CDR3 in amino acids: CASSWALGQGADTQYF. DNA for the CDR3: TGTGCCAGCAGTTGGGCCCTGGGACAGGGGGCAGATACGCAGTATTTT.

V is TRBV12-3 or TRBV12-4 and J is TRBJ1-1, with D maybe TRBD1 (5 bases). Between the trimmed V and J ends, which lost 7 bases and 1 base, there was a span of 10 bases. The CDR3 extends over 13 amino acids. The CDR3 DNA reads TGTGCCAGCACCCCAGGGTGGAACACTGAAGCTTTCTTT. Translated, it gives CASTPGWNTEAFF.

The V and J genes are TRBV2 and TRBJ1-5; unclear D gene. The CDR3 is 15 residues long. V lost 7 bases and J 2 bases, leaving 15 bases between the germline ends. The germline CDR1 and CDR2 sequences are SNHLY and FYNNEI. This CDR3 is CASTRTTIGNQPQHF. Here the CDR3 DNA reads TGTGCCAGCACCCGAACCACTATCGGCAATCAGCCCCAGCATTTT.

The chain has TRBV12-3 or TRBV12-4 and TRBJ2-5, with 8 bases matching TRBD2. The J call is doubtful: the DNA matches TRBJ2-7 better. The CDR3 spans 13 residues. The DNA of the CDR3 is TGTGCCAGCAGCGTCGGTCGGGAGGGCGAGCAGTACTTC. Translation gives CASSVGREGEQYF.

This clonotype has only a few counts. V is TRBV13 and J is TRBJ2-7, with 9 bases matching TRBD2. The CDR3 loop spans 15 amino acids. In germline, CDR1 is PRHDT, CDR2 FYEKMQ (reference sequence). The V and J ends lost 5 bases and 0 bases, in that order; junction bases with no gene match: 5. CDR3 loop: CASSPAGGFSYEQYF. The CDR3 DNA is TGTGCCAGCAGCCCAGCGGGGGGCTTCTCCTACGAGCAGTACTTC.

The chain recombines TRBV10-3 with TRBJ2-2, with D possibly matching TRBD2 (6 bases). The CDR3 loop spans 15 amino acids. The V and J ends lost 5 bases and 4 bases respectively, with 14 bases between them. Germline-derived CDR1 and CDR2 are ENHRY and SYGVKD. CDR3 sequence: CAISPGTAGTGELFF. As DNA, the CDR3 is TGTGCCATCAGTCCCGGGACTGCGGGCACCGGGGAGCTGTTTTTT.

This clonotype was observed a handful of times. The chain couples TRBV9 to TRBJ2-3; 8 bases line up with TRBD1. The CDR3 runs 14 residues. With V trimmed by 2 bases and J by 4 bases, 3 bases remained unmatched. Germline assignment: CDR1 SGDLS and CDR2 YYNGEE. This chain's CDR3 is CASSVQTGADTQYF. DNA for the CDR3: TGTGCCAGCAGCGTCCAGACAGGGGCAGATACGCAGTATTTT.

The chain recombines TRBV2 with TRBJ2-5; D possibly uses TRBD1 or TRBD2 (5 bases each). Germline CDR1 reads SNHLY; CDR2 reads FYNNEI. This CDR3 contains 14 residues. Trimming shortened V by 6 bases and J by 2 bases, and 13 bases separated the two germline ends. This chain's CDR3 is CASRTRGPQETQYF. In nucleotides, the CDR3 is TGTGCCAGCAGAACAAGGGGACCGCAAGAGACCCAGTACTTC.

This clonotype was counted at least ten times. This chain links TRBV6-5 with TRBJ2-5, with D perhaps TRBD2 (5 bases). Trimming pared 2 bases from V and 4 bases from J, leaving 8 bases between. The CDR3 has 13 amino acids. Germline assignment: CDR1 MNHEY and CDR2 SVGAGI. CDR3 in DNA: TGTGCCAGCAGTTACGGTGGGAGAGAGACCCAGTACTTC. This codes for CASSYGGRETQYF.

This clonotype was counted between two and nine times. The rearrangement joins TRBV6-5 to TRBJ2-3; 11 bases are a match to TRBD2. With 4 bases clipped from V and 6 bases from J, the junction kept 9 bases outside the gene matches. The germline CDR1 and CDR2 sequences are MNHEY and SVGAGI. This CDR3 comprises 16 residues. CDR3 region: CASSFHSGRAPDTQYF. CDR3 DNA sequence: TGTGCCAGCAGTTTTCATAGCGGGAGGGCCCCGGATACGCAGTATTTT.

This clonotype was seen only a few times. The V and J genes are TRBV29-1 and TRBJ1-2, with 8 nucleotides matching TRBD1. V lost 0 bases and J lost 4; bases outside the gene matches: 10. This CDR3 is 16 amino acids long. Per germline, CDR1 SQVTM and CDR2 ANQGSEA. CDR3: CSVEDPMWQGAYGYTF. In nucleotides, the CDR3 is TGCAGCGTTGAAGACCCGATGTGGCAGGGGGCCTATGGCTACACCTTC.

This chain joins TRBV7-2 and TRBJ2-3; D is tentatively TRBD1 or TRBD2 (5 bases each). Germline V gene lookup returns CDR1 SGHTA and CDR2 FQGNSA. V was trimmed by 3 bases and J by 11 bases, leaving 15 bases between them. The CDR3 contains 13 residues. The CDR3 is CASSLEDIGGQYF. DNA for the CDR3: TGTGCCAGCAGCTTGGAGGACATTGGTGGGCAGTATTTT.

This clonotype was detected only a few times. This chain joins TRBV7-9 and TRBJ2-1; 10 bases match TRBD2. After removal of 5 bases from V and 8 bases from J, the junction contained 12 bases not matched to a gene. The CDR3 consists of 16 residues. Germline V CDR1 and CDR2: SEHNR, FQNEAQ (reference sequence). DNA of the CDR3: TGTGCCAGCAGCCTGCGGGGAGCGGGAGGGATGGATGAGCAGTTCTTC. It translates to CASSLRGAGGMDEQFF.

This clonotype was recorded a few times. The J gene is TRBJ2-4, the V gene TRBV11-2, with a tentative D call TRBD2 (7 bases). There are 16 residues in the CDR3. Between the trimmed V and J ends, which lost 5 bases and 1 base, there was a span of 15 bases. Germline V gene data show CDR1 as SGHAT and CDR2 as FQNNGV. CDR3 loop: CASSHRGAEAKNIQYF. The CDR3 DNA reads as TGTGCCAGCAGCCACCGGGGGGCGGAGGCCAAAAACATTCAGTACTTC.

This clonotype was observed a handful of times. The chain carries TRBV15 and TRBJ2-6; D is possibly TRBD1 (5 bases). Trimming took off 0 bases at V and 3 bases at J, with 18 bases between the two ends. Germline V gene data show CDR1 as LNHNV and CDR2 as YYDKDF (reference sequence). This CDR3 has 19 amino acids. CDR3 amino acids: CATSRDWGPTQLGANVLTF. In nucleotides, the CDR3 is TGTGCCACCAGCAGAGATTGGGGCCCCACCCAGCTTGGGGCCAACGTCCTGACTTTC.

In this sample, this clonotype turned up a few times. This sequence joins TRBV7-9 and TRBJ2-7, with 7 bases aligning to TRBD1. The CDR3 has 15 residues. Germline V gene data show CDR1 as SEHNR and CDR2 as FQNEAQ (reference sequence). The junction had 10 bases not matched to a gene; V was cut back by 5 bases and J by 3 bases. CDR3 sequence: CASSPPGQDNYEQYF. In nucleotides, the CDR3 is TGTGCCAGCAGCCCGCCCGGACAGGATAACTACGAGCAGTACTTC.

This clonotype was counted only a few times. Written as DNA, the CDR3 is TGTGCCAGCAGTTTATCGCAAAACGAGCAGTACTTC. It translates to CASSLSQNEQYF. J is TRBJ2-7 and V is TRBV28; D gene ambiguous. This CDR3 has 12 amino acids. V lost 1 base to trimming and J lost 5 bases, with 6 bases between them. Germline assignment: CDR1 MDHEN and CDR2 SYDVKM.

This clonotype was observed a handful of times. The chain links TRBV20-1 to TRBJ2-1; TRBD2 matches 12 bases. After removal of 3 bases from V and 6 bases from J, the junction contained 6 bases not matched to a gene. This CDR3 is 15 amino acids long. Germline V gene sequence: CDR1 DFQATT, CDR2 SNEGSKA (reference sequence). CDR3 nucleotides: TGCAGTGCTAGGTACCCTAGCGGGGGGGCCAATGAGCAGTTCTTC. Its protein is CSARYPSGGANEQFF.

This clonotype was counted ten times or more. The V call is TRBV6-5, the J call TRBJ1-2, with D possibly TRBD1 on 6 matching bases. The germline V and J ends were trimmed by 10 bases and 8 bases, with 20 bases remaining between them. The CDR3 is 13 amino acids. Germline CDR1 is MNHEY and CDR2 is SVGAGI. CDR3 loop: CATHWGRDTGYTF. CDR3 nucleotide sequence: TGTGCCACTCACTGGGGGCGCGACACCGGCTACACCTTC.

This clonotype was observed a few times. CDR3: CASSRRGEREQFF. DNA of the CDR3: TGTGCCAGCAGCCGTCGGGGGGAGAGGGAGCAGTTCTTC. J is TRBJ2-1 and V is TRBV7-2; 7 bases match TRBD2. Germline V gives CDR1 SGHTA, CDR2 FQGNSA. CDR3 size: 13 residues. V was pared by 5 bases and J by 10 bases, with 8 bases of the junction left unmatched.

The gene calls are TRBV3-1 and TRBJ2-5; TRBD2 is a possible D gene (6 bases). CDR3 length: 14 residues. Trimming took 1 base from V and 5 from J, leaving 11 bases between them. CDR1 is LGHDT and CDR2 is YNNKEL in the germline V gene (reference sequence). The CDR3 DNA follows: TGTGCCAGCAGCCAAGGAGTCCGGGGGGAGACCCAGTACTTC. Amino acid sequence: CASSQGVRGETQYF.

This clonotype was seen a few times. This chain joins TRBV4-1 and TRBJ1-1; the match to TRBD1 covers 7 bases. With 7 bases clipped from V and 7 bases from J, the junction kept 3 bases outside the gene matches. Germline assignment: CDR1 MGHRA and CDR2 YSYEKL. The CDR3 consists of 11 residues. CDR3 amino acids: CASKGGHEAFF. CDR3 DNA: TGCGCCAGCAAAGGGGGCCATGAAGCTTTCTTT.